The 30 T cell receptor beta chains below all came from one sample that was sequenced in a study of breast tumors, draining lymph nodes, adjacent tissues. MiXCR, run by TCRdb on the multiplex PCR reads, gives a single entry per CDR3 protein. The data contain about 180,000 distinct CDR3 sequences, 33% of them singletons. Samples came from axillary lymph nodes draining the breast cancer. The sequenced material came from axillary lymph node tissue. These receptor sequences come from a female donor with breast cancer. Some clones in this sample may be carry-over from other donors' samples.

This clonotype appeared many times. This chain uses TRBV18 with TRBJ2-7, with D possibly TRBD2 on 5 matching bases. Trimming cost V 2 bases and J 2 bases, with 7 bases left between them. The CDR3 extends over 13 amino acids. From germline, CDR1 is KGHSH and CDR2 LQKENI. The CDR3 DNA sequence: TGTGCCAGCTCACCAGCCGGGGCCTACGAGCAGTACTTC. Its protein is CASSPAGAYEQYF.

This clonotype was detected many times. The chain recombines TRBV7-9 with TRBJ1-2; D gene ambiguous. Trimming cost V 3 bases and J 8 bases, with 13 bases left between them. The CDR3 has 13 residues. From germline, CDR1 is SEHNR and CDR2 FQNEAQ (reference sequence). The CDR3 is CASSFSEERGYTF. The DNA for the CDR3 is TGTGCCAGCAGCTTTTCAGAGGAACGGGGCTACACCTTC.

This clonotype was counted many times. The chain couples TRBV7-2 to TRBJ2-1, with TRBD2 matching 7 bases. The germline V gene has CDR1 SGHTA and CDR2 FQGNSA. With 5 bases clipped from V and 6 bases from J, the junction kept 16 bases outside the gene matches. The CDR3 consists of 17 residues. The CDR3: CASSPGGAGPRGNEQFF. Here the CDR3 DNA reads TGTGCCAGCAGCCCCGGGGGAGCGGGGCCACGGGGCAATGAGCAGTTCTTC.

This clonotype was observed many times. The rearrangement joins TRBV9 to TRBJ1-4; tentative D call: TRBD1 (5 bases). Trimming cost V 3 bases and J 5 bases, with 17 bases left between them. Germline V gene lookup returns CDR1 SGDLS and CDR2 YYNGEE. The length of the CDR3 is 16 residues. In nucleotides, the CDR3 is TGTGCCAGCAGCGCACTCGGTAGTCCAGGGAATGAAAAACTGTTTTTT. Amino acid sequence: CASSALGSPGNEKLFF. Based on the CDR3 plus reference TRBV9 and TRBJ1-4, the full variable domain is DSGVTQTPKHLITATGQRVTLRCSPRSGDLSVYWYQQSLDQGLQFLIQYYNGEERAKGNILERFSAQQFPDLHSELNLSSLELGDSALYFCASSALGSPGNEKLFFGSGTQLSVL.

This clonotype was counted at least ten times. The J gene is TRBJ2-3, the V gene TRBV30; 7 bases map to TRBD2. This CDR3 contains 15 residues. Germline loops: CDR1 GTSNPN, CDR2 SVGIG (reference sequence). Trimming took 5 bases from V and 3 from J; bases not matched to a gene: 11. In nucleotides, the CDR3 is TGTGCCTGGGGCGGTTCTACTAGCGCGACAGATACGCAGTATTTT. This codes for CAWGGSTSATDTQYF.

This clonotype showed up many times. The CDR3 is CASSLGVSWGNTIYF. The CDR3 region has the DNA TGTGCCAGCAGCTTAGGGGTCAGTTGGGGGAACACCATATATTTT. V usage is TRBV7-8 and J usage is TRBJ1-3; perhaps TRBD1 as D (5 bases). V was pared by 1 base and J by 7 bases, with 14 bases between. The germline V gene encodes CDR1 SGHVS and CDR2 FQNEAQ. This CDR3 has 15 residues. Full variable domain (missing parts from reference TRBV7-8 and TRBJ1-3): GAGVSQSPRYKVAKRGQDVALRCDPISGHVSLFWYQQALGQGPEFLTYFQNEAQLDKSGLPSDRFFAERPEGSVSTLKIQRTQQEDSAVYLCASSLGVSWGNTIYFGEGSWLTVV.

DNA of the CDR3: TGTGCCAGTAGTCCCGACAGGGGGCAGAGCGAGCAGTACTTC. This gives the protein CASSPDRGQSEQYF. This chain uses TRBV19 with TRBJ2-7, with 10 bases identical to TRBD1. Per the germline V gene, CDR1 is LNHDA and CDR2 is SQIVND (reference sequence). The trim removed 5 bases at V and 6 bases at J, leaving 7 bases unmatched. This CDR3 is 14 amino acids long.

A single count supports this clonotype. The chain carries TRBV7-2 and TRBJ2-2; 15 nucleotides align to TRBD2. J was trimmed by 3 bases and V by 3 bases; bases with no gene match: 8. The CDR3 consists of 19 residues. Germline V gene sequence: CDR1 SGHTA, CDR2 FQGNSA. CDR3 protein: CASSFAGTSGGPYTGELFF. For the CDR3, the DNA is TGTGCCAGCAGCTTCGCGGGGACTAGCGGGGGGCCCTACACCGGGGAGCTGTTTTTT.

The table lists this clonotype with a count of one. V gene TRBV15 combines with J gene TRBJ2-5, with TRBD2 identical over 8 bases. J was trimmed by 6 bases and V by 5 bases; bases with no gene match: 17. The length of the CDR3 is 17 residues. Germline-derived CDR1 and CDR2 are LNHNV and YYDKDF (reference sequence). The CDR3 loop is CATSGAVGSGITKTQYF. The CDR3 region has the DNA TGTGCCACCAGCGGAGCAGTCGGTAGCGGGATTACAAAGACCCAGTACTTC.

V and J are TRBV7-9 and TRBJ1-4; the D gene is possibly TRBD1 (5 bases). The CDR3 contains 19 residues. Germline-derived CDR1 and CDR2 are SEHNR and FQNEAQ (reference sequence). V was shortened by 6 bases and J by 3 bases, with 26 bases between the two germline ends. For the CDR3, the DNA is TGTGCCAGCAGAGCCCTGGGGCGGGCGGGTACAGGTCCTAATGAAAAACTGTTTTTT. It is translated as CASRALGRAGTGPNEKLFF. Drawing the rest from reference TRBV7-9 and TRBJ1-4, the complete variable domain is DTGVSQNPRHKITKRGQNVTFRCDPISEHNRLYWYRQTLGQGPEFLTYFQNEAQLEKSRLLSDRFSAERPKGSFSTLEIQRTEQGDSAMYLCASRALGRAGTGPNEKLFFGSGTQLSVL.

Of note for this clonotype: Possible read error: a much larger clone is one base away. The CDR3 DNA is TGTGCCGGCAGCTTATGGGCGTCGGAGGAGACCCAGTACTTC. Protein: CAGSLWASEETQYF. The V call is TRBV7-3, the J call TRBJ2-5; D is unresolved. The germline CDR1 and CDR2 sequences are SGHTA and FQGTGA. The CDR3 length is 14 residues.

The V call is TRBV7-2, the J call TRBJ2-7; the D gene could be TRBD1 or TRBD2 (5 bases each). The germline V gene has CDR1 SGHTA and CDR2 FQGNSA. With 4 bases removed from V and 7 bases from J, the gap between germline ends came to 14 bases. The CDR3 consists of 13 residues. Written as DNA, the CDR3 is TGTGCCAGCAGCTGGGGACGGGCGCGGGAGCAGTACTTC. It translates to CASSWGRAREQYF. Full variable domain (remainder filled in from reference TRBV7-2 and TRBJ2-7): GAGVSQSPSNKVTEKGKDVELRCDPISGHTALYWYRQSLGQGLEFLIYFQGNSAPDKSGLPSDRFSAERTGGSVSTLTIQRTQQEDSAVYLCASSWGRAREQYFGPGTRLTVT.

The rearrangement links TRBV20-1 to TRBJ2-5, with 7 bases that match TRBD1. Trimming at V came to 2 bases and at J to 9 bases, leaving 9 bases not matched to a gene. Per germline, CDR1 DFQATT and CDR2 SNEGSKA (reference sequence). This CDR3 spans 13 amino acids. This CDR3 is CSARRQGTTAQYF. For the CDR3, the DNA is TGCAGTGCTAGAAGACAGGGAACCACGGCCCAGTACTTC.

The chain carries TRBV4-2 and TRBJ2-7; D is possibly TRBD2 (5 bases). V lost 0 bases to trimming and J lost 1 base, with 13 bases between them. CDR1 and CDR2 from the germline V gene are LGHNA and YNFKEQ. CDR3 size: 16 residues. CDR3 DNA: TGTGCCAGCAGCCAAGACGTTCGCGGACTTTCCTACGAGCAGTACTTC. It codes for CASSQDVRGLSYEQYF.

This clonotype was picked up many times. The genes are TRBV12-3 or TRBV12-4 and TRBJ2-7; D remains unclear. The V gene lost 6 bases and the J gene lost 2 bases, with 11 bases spanning the gap. The CDR3 spans 13 residues. CDR3 bases: TGTGCCAGCAGCCCTCCGACAACCTACGAGCAGTACTTC. Translation: CASSPPTTYEQYF.

The rearrangement joins TRBV9 to TRBJ2-2; tentative D call: TRBD2 (5 bases). The CDR3 totals 12 residues. Germline CDR1 SGDLS, CDR2 YYNGEE. V gave up 3 bases and J gave up 7 bases, with 7 bases separating them. The CDR3, as DNA: TGTGCCAGCAGCGAAACTAGCGGGGAGCTGTTTTTT. Protein sequence: CASSETSGELFF.

This clonotype was seen at least ten times. The J gene is TRBJ2-5, the V gene TRBV11-2; D gene ambiguous. This CDR3 is 14 amino acids long. Looked up from germline, CDR1 is SGHAT and CDR2 is FQNNGV. V was shortened by 4 bases and J by 0 bases, with 9 bases between the two germline ends. DNA for the CDR3: TGTGCCAGCAGCTGCCAGATCGACCAAGAGACCCAGTACTTC. It is translated as CASSCQIDQETQYF.

The V and J genes are TRBV6-2 or TRBV6-3 and TRBJ2-5; no definite D call. The germline CDR1 and CDR2 sequences are MNHEY and SVGEGT. V gave up 5 bases and J gave up 5 bases, with 12 bases separating them. The CDR3 length is 13 residues. The CDR3 DNA reads TGTGCCAGCAGTCACCCCCAACCGGAGACCCAGTACTTC. Protein: CASSHPQPETQYF.

This clonotype was seen only a few times. This chain connects TRBV6-5 to TRBJ2-7; 7 bases are a match to TRBD2. Losses at the gene ends were 5 bases for V and 1 base for J; bases not matched to a gene: 8. The CDR3 is 15 residues long. The germline V gene has CDR1 MNHEY and CDR2 SVGAGI. The CDR3 spells CASSHFTSVSYEQYF. Written as DNA, the CDR3 is TGTGCCAGCAGTCACTTCACTAGCGTTTCCTACGAGCAGTACTTC.

This clonotype was detected only a few times. In DNA, the CDR3 is TGTGCCAGCAGCTTACAGAACACTGAAGCTTTCTTT. It yields the protein CASSLQNTEAFF. J is TRBJ1-1 and V is TRBV11-1; D not resolved. The ends were cut back, 2 bases at V and 1 base at J, with 2 bases in the middle. From germline, CDR1 is SGHAT and CDR2 FQDESV (reference sequence). CDR3 length: 12 amino acids.

The V gene is TRBV7-9, the J gene TRBJ2-2; tentative D call: TRBD2 (6 bases). The CDR3 has 21 residues. The V and J ends lost 5 bases and 6 bases respectively, with 34 bases between them. CDR1 and CDR2 from the germline V gene are SEHNR and FQNEAQ (reference sequence). In DNA form, the CDR3 reads TGTGCCAGCAGCCTGGGACTTCGCAATGAGCAGTTCTTTCTTTACGCCGGGGAGCTGTTTTTT. Its translation: CASSLGLRNEQFFLYAGELFF.

Ten or more counts support this clonotype. CDR3: CASSSIGTYNEQFF. The DNA of the CDR3 is TGTGCCAGCAGCTCGATCGGGACCTACAATGAGCAGTTCTTC. This chain uses TRBV7-3 with TRBJ2-1; D possibly corresponds to TRBD2 (5 bases). Deletions cut 4 bases from V and 2 bases from J, with 9 bases between. From germline, CDR1 is SGHTA and CDR2 FQGTGA. CDR3 length: 14 residues.

This clonotype was observed many times. This rearrangement joins TRBV5-1 to TRBJ2-1; 8 bases align to TRBD1. J was trimmed by 2 bases and V by 4 bases; bases with no gene match: 8. The CDR3 is made up of 16 amino acids. Germline V CDR1 and CDR2: SGHRS, YFSETQ. This chain's CDR3 is CASSLTGESAYNEQFF. In DNA, the CDR3 is TGCGCCAGCAGCCTGACAGGGGAGTCTGCCTACAATGAGCAGTTCTTC.

As regards this clonotype: This sequence may be a read error, since a much larger clone differs from it by one base. This chain joins TRBV6-5 and TRBJ2-3; TRBD2 might be the D (5 bases). The CDR3 is made up of 14 amino acids. Germline CDR1 is MNHEY and CDR2 is SVGAGI. Trimming left V 10 bases short and J 2 bases short, with 16 bases between. CDR3 in DNA: TGTGCCACCAGGCTACGACTACTCACAGATACGCAGTATTTT. It specifies CATRLRLLTDTQYF.

This chain uses TRBV6-4 with TRBJ1-6; the D is unclear. V dropped 4 bases and J dropped 10 bases, with 14 bases sitting between them. In germline, CDR1 is MRHNA, CDR2 SNTAGT. The length of the CDR3 is 14 residues. The DNA of the CDR3 is TGTGCCAGCAGTGCCTCCTCAGCAACCTCACCCCTCCACTTT. The encoded protein is CASSASSATSPLHF.

This clonotype turned up a few times. The V and J genes are TRBV5-6 and TRBJ2-1; TRBD1 matches at 9 bases. CDR1 SGHDT and CDR2 YYEEEE come from the germline V gene. This CDR3 is 15 amino acids long. The junction had 5 bases not matched to a gene; V was cut back by 1 base and J by 6 bases. The DNA of the CDR3 is TGTGCCAGCAGCTTGTTCCGGGACAGGGCCAATGAGCAGTTCTTC. Amino acids: CASSLFRDRANEQFF.

This clonotype was seen many times. The chain uses TRBV5-1 and TRBJ1-3, with 9 nucleotides matching TRBD1. Germline loops: CDR1 SGHRS, CDR2 YFSETQ. V trimming: 0 bases; J trimming: 4 bases; junction bases outside the gene matches: 5. The CDR3 is 16 amino acids. The CDR3 loop reads CASSLAGQGSGNTIYF. The CDR3 DNA is TGCGCCAGCAGCTTGGCCGGACAGGGGTCAGGAAACACCATATATTTT.

This clonotype has at least ten counts. The J gene is TRBJ1-2, the V gene TRBV4-2; D not resolved. V lost 1 base, J lost 7 bases, and 10 bases lay in between. Germline V gives CDR1 LGHNA, CDR2 YNFKEQ. There are 13 residues in the CDR3. The DNA for the CDR3 is TGTGCCAGCAGCCAAGGTAAAAGGTTTGGCTACACCTTC. Protein: CASSQGKRFGYTF.

As to this clonotype: The DNA is left out, because the CDR3 cannot be placed on it with certainty; the CDR3 is given as TCRdb lists it. This chain connects TRBV7-9 to TRBJ1-3; TRBD1 is the table's D call, not checked against the DNA. Both ends counted, the CDR3 spans 23 residues. CDR1 and CDR2 (germline): SEHNR, FQNEAQ (reference sequence). The CDR3 loop is CASSSLDGTENYEQYFGPGTIYF.

As concerns this clonotype: One base away lies a much larger clone, so this may be a sequencing read error. This rearrangement joins TRBV4-2 to TRBJ1-4; tentative D call: TRBD1 (5 bases). The V gene's germline CDR1 is LGHNA and CDR2 YNFKEQ. The CDR3 has 16 amino acids. As DNA, the CDR3 is TGTGCCAGCAGCCAACATGGGAGGGGAAATAATGAAAAACTGGTTTTT. Translation gives CASSQHGRGNNEKLVF.